A single sample gave rise to the 31 T cell receptor beta chains below, sequenced in a study of OX40 agonist ivuxolimab in advanced cancers. Profiling relied on immunoSEQ multiplex PCR, and the TCRdb table lists in-frame clones only, not all of them. The table includes about 65,000 clones, 89% detected once. Sequenced material: CD4+ or CD8+ T cells sorted from blood, taken in a trial of the OX40 agonist ivuxolimab. The receptor set was obtained from an adult with an advanced solid tumor such as melanoma, head and neck, liver or kidney cancer.

This chain joins TRBV10-2 and TRBJ2-3; the match to TRBD1 covers 11 bases. Germline CDR1 and CDR2: WSHSY and SAAADI. Trimming cost V 6 bases and J 0 bases; bases outside gene matches: 2. The CDR3 totals 15 residues. The CDR3 nucleotides are TGCGCCAGCAGCGGACAGGGGGCTAGCACAGATACGCAGTATTTT. It is translated as CASSGQGASTDTQYF.

The table lists this clone with a count of one. V is TRBV5-6 and J is TRBJ2-2; D is perhaps TRBD2 (6 bases). V gave up 4 bases and J gave up 5 bases, with 18 bases separating them. The germline V gene has CDR1 SGHDT and CDR2 YYEEEE. This CDR3 region has 16 residues. CDR3 amino acids: CASSRYRGAGTGELFF. In DNA form, the CDR3 reads TGTGCCAGCAGCCGATATAGAGGGGCGGGGACCGGGGAGCTGTTTTTT.

This chain connects TRBV7-6 to TRBJ2-7; TRBD2 matches 11 bases. The CDR3 covers 13 residues. Germline V gives CDR1 SGHVS, CDR2 FNYEAQ. The trim removed 8 bases at V and 4 bases at J, leaving 4 bases unmatched. This chain's CDR3 is CASAPSGGYEQYF. Written as DNA, the CDR3 is TGTGCCAGCGCACCTAGCGGGGGGTACGAGCAGTACTTC.

The rearrangement links TRBV25-1 to TRBJ2-2; 7 positions match TRBD2. The germline V gene encodes CDR1 MGHDK and CDR2 SYGVNS. The CDR3 has 14 amino acids. Trimming cost V 5 bases and J 2 bases; bases outside gene matches: 2. In DNA, the CDR3 is TGTGCCAGCAGTCGGGGGGAAAACACCGGGGAGCTGTTTTTT. Translated: CASSRGENTGELFF.

This sequence joins TRBV2 and TRBJ1-5; the D gene is possibly TRBD1 (6 bases). Germline-derived CDR1 and CDR2 are SNHLY and FYNNEI. V gave up 2 bases and J gave up 9 bases, with 17 bases separating them. CDR3 length: 15 residues. CDR3 DNA sequence: TGTGCCAGCAGTGAAAGTCAGGGGATCCTCCGGCCCCAGCATTTT. Translating it yields CASSESQGILRPQHF.

The V call is TRBV27, the J call TRBJ1-2; 8 bases map to TRBD1. The CDR3 extends over 16 amino acids. V lost 2 bases, J lost 6 bases, and 11 bases stayed unmatched. Germline CDR1 and CDR2: MNHEY and SMNVEV (reference sequence). This chain's CDR3 is CASSLQTGASVHGYTF. The CDR3 DNA is TGTGCCAGCAGTTTACAGACAGGGGCTTCTGTCCATGGCTACACCTTC.

This clone was observed once. This chain joins TRBV6-1 and TRBJ1-6; D is ambiguous. V was shortened by 2 bases and J by 10 bases, with 9 bases between the two germline ends. The germline V gene has CDR1 MNHNS and CDR2 SASEGT. The length of the CDR3 is 13 residues. The CDR3 DNA sequence: TGTGCCAGCAGTGAATCATTGGGGTCACCCCTCCACTTT. Translation: CASSESLGSPLHF.

This clone appeared a few times. The chain carries TRBV4-1 and TRBJ1-1; tentatively, D is TRBD1 (6 bases). V dropped 3 bases and J dropped 5 bases, with 16 bases sitting between them. Germline loops: CDR1 MGHRA, CDR2 YSYEKL. This CDR3 is built from 15 residues. CDR3 sequence: CASSQIEQGTTEAFF. Written as DNA, the CDR3 is TGCGCCAGCAGCCAGATCGAACAGGGTACTACTGAAGCTTTCTTT.

The genes are TRBV21-1 and TRBJ2-3. TRBV21-1 is recorded as a pseudogene. The CDR3 covers 12 residues. CDR3: CASRGPLDTQYF. Written as DNA, the CDR3 is TGTGCCAGCAGGGGTCCGCTAGATACGCAGTATTTT.

The chain has TRBV19 and TRBJ1-3; the D is unclear. Germline V gene data show CDR1 as LNHDA and CDR2 as SQIVND (reference sequence). This CDR3 is 13 amino acids long. Trimming pared 5 bases from V and 0 bases from J, leaving 5 bases between. CDR3 DNA sequence: TGTGCCAGTAGTCAAGGCTCTGGAAACACCATATATTTT. Its protein is CASSQGSGNTIYF.

The rearrangement uses TRBV19 and TRBJ2-2; D is possibly TRBD2 (6 bases). Trimming cost V 8 bases and J 5 bases, with 15 bases left between them. Germline V CDR1 and CDR2: LNHDA, SQIVND (reference sequence). The CDR3 contains 14 residues. The CDR3 DNA follows: TGTGCCAGTCTTGACGGAGGGTGGACCGGGGAGCTGTTTTTT. Translation: CASLDGGWTGELFF.

The chain carries TRBV6-6 and TRBJ1-5, with no clear D. The CDR3 loop spans 15 amino acids. Germline CDR1 MNHNY, CDR2 SVGAGI (reference sequence). The V end lost 0 bases, the J end lost 6 bases, and 12 bases lay between the germline ends. DNA of the CDR3: TGTGCCAGCAGTTACTCCTCGACCGGGTTTCAGCCCCAGCATTTT. It specifies CASSYSSTGFQPQHF.

This chain connects TRBV18 to TRBJ1-2, with TRBD1 matching over 7 bases. This CDR3 comprises 15 residues. J was trimmed by 2 bases and V by 3 bases; bases with no gene match: 6. Germline assignment: CDR1 KGHSH and CDR2 LQKENI. In DNA form, the CDR3 reads TGTGCCAGCTCACCTTCGGGACAGTTAAACTATGGCTACACCTTC. Protein: CASSPSGQLNYGYTF.

The chain's CDR3 is CASSAQKVNTEAFF. For the CDR3, the DNA is TGTGCCAGCAGTGCCCAGAAAGTCAACACTGAAGCTTTCTTT. The V and J genes are TRBV6-1 and TRBJ1-1, with D uncertain. The CDR3 is made up of 14 amino acids. V dropped 4 bases and J dropped 2 bases, with 11 bases sitting between them. Germline V CDR1 and CDR2: MNHNS, SASEGT.

In DNA form, the CDR3 reads TGTGCCAGCAGCGAGGGCTACGAGCAGTACTTC. This encodes CASSEGYEQYF. The gene calls are TRBV9 and TRBJ2-7; D uncertain. The CDR3 runs 11 residues. In germline, CDR1 is SGDLS, CDR2 YYNGEE. Trimming cost V 3 bases and J 3 bases, with 4 bases left between them.

The rearrangement joins TRBV5-6 to TRBJ2-1; possibly TRBD1 for D (6 bases). The CDR3 sequence is 14 residues long. The germline V gene encodes CDR1 SGHDT and CDR2 YYEEEE. The ends were cut back, 3 bases at V and 7 bases at J, with 14 bases in the middle. The CDR3 coding sequence is TGTGCCAGCAGCTCGAAAGGGGGTGGAAATGAGCAGTTCTTC. Its protein product is CASSSKGGGNEQFF.

The chain recombines TRBV9 with TRBJ2-7; no reliable D call. CDR1 SGDLS and CDR2 YYNGEE come from the germline V gene. V dropped 4 bases and J dropped 5 bases, with 13 bases sitting between them. This CDR3 spans 13 amino acids. In DNA form, the CDR3 reads TGTGCCAGCAGCAGAGGCCTTGAGCACGAGCAGTACTTC. It is translated as CASSRGLEHEQYF.

This chain uses TRBV9 with TRBJ1-6, with 8 bases that match TRBD1. This CDR3 has 16 residues. CDR1 and CDR2 from the germline V gene are SGDLS and YYNGEE. J lost 7 bases, V lost 4 bases, and 10 bases had no gene match. DNA of the CDR3: TGTGCCAGCAGCCTAGGACAGGGTATGGGGAATTCACCCCTCCACTTT. This encodes CASSLGQGMGNSPLHF.

The V and J genes are TRBV5-5 and TRBJ1-1; 12 positions agree with TRBD1. Trimming cost V 1 base and J 11 bases; bases outside gene matches: 3. There are 13 residues in the CDR3. Germline V gene sequence: CDR1 SGHKS, CDR2 YYEKEE (reference sequence). The CDR3 reads CASSLLGQGAAFF. The CDR3 nucleotides read TGTGCCAGCAGCTTGTTGGGACAGGGGGCGGCTTTCTTT.

The chain recombines TRBV29-1 with TRBJ1-4, with 9 bases matching TRBD1. Germline values: CDR1 SQVTM, CDR2 ANQGSEA. This CDR3 is built from 15 residues. Trimming removed 4 bases from V and 7 bases from J; junction bases left unmatched: 10. DNA of the CDR3: TGCAGCGTTGCCTCTCCCGGGACAGGGCTTGAAAAACTGTTTTTT. The encoded protein is CSVASPGTGLEKLFF.

CDR3 residues: CASSVRGGFESPTDTQYF. In DNA, the CDR3 is TGCGCCAGCAGCGTACGGGGGGGGTTCGAGAGCCCCACAGATACGCAGTATTTT. The V and J genes are TRBV4-1 and TRBJ2-3; TRBD2 agrees at 8 bases. The J segment lost 2 bases and the V segment lost 5 bases, leaving 15 bases of the junction unmatched. The length of the CDR3 is 18 residues. Germline V CDR1 and CDR2: MGHRA, YSYEKL.

This clone was observed a single time. The chain uses TRBV27 and TRBJ2-5; possible D gene TRBD1, 8 bases. V was clipped by 4 bases and J by 4 bases, with 19 bases between them. The CDR3 extends over 16 amino acids. In germline, CDR1 is MNHEY, CDR2 SMNVEV (reference sequence). The CDR3 DNA follows: TGTGCCAGCAGTTCGCCAAACAGGGGGGGAGGAGAGACCCAGTACTTC. It translates to CASSSPNRGGGETQYF.

The gene calls are TRBV6-1 and TRBJ1-2, with TRBD1 as a possible D gene (6 bases). Germline CDR1 and CDR2: MNHNS and SASEGT. This CDR3 region has 14 residues. V was trimmed by 6 bases and J by 2 bases, leaving 13 bases between them. The CDR3 sequence is CASRGHGQNYGYTF. The CDR3 coding sequence is TGTGCCAGCAGGGGGCACGGACAGAACTATGGCTACACCTTC.

The chain links TRBV5-4 to TRBJ2-7, with no clear D. The CDR3 totals 13 residues. Germline V CDR1 and CDR2: SGHNT, YYREEE (reference sequence). Trimming left V 2 bases short and J 1 base short, with 7 bases between. The CDR3 coding sequence is TGTGCCAGCAGCTTAGACGGATCCTACGAGCAGTACTTC. The encoded protein is CASSLDGSYEQYF.

This clone has a single count. CDR3 region: CASKGQINQPQHF. CDR3 nucleotide sequence: TGTGCCAGCAAAGGACAGATAAATCAGCCCCAGCATTTT. This sequence joins TRBV6-5 and TRBJ1-5; TRBD1 is a possible D gene (6 bases). The germline V gene encodes CDR1 MNHEY and CDR2 SVGAGI. Trimming stripped 7 bases from V and 4 bases from J, with 11 bases between. The length of the CDR3 is 13 residues.

This clone appeared once. The chain combines TRBV9 with TRBJ2-5; D gene uncertain. TRBJ2-7 matches the DNA end more closely, so the J call is doubtful. Per the germline V gene, CDR1 is SGDLS and CDR2 is YYNGEE. The length of the CDR3 is 14 residues. In DNA, the CDR3 is TGTGCCAGCAGCGTAGCGTTGGGTCCCTACGAGCAGTACTTC. This sequence encodes CASSVALGPYEQYF.

This chain joins TRBV2 and TRBJ2-3; 8 bases agree with TRBD1. V lost 6 bases, J lost 2 bases, and 13 bases stayed unmatched. There are 17 residues in the CDR3. The germline V gene encodes CDR1 SNHLY and CDR2 FYNNEI. The CDR3 bases are TGTGCCAGCAGGGGATACGGACAGGGCGAAATCACAGATACGCAGTATTTT. Protein: CASRGYGQGEITDTQYF.

The rearrangement links TRBV2 to TRBJ1-2, with 8 nucleotides matching TRBD1. CDR1 SNHLY and CDR2 FYNNEI come from the germline V gene. The J segment lost 0 bases and the V segment lost 7 bases, leaving 1 base of the junction unmatched. The CDR3 length is 13 residues. The CDR3 region has the DNA TGTGCCAGCACGGACAGGGCTAACTATGGCTACACCTTC. Protein sequence: CASTDRANYGYTF.

The chain employs TRBV10-2 and TRBJ2-3, with TRBD2 identical over 9 bases. The germline gives CDR1 WSHSY, CDR2 SAAADI. This CDR3 comprises 13 residues. The ends lost 10 bases at V and 4 bases at J; junction bases unmatched: 6. CDR3 DNA sequence: TGCGCCACCTGCGGGGGGGCCGCAGATACGCAGTATTTT. Its translation: CATCGGAADTQYF.

This chain connects TRBV5-4 to TRBJ2-7; TRBD1 matches at 8 bases. The CDR3 has 14 residues. Germline CDR1 SGHNT, CDR2 YYREEE (reference sequence). Unmatched junction bases numbered 4, after V lost 4 bases and J lost 1 base. CDR3 DNA sequence: TGTGCCAGCAGCGAGGGACAGGTTTCCTACGAGCAGTACTTC. It specifies CASSEGQVSYEQYF.

This sequence joins TRBV6-1 and TRBJ1-5, with 9 bases identical to TRBD1. This CDR3 has 17 residues. Germline V CDR1 and CDR2: MNHNS, SASEGT. J lost 1 base, V lost 0 bases, and 4 bases had no gene match. CDR3 loop: CASSEATGGQSNQPQHF. For the CDR3, the DNA is TGTGCCAGCAGTGAAGCCACAGGGGGCCAGAGCAATCAGCCCCAGCATTTT.